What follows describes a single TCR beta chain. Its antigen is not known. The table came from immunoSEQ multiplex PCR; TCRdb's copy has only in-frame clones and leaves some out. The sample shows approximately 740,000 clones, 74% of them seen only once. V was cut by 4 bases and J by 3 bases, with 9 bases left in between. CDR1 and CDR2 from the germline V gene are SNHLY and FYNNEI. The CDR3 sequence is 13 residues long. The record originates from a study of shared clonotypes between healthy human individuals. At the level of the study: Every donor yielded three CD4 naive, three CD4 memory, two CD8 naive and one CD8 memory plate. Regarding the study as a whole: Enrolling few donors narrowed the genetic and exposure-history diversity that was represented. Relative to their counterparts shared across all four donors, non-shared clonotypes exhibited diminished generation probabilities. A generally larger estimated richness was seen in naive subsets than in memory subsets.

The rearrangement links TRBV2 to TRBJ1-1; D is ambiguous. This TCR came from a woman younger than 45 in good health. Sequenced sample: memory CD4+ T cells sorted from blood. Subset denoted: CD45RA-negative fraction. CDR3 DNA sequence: TGTGCCAGCAGTGTCGGTGGGTACACTGAAGCTTTCTTT. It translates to CASSVGGYTEAFF. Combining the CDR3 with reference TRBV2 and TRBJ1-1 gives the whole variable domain EPEVTQTPSHQVTQMGQEVILRCVPISNHLYFYWYRQILGQKVEFLVSFYNNEISEKSEIFDDQFSVERPDGSNFTLKIRSTKLEDSAMYFCASSVGGYTEAFFGQGTRLTVV.